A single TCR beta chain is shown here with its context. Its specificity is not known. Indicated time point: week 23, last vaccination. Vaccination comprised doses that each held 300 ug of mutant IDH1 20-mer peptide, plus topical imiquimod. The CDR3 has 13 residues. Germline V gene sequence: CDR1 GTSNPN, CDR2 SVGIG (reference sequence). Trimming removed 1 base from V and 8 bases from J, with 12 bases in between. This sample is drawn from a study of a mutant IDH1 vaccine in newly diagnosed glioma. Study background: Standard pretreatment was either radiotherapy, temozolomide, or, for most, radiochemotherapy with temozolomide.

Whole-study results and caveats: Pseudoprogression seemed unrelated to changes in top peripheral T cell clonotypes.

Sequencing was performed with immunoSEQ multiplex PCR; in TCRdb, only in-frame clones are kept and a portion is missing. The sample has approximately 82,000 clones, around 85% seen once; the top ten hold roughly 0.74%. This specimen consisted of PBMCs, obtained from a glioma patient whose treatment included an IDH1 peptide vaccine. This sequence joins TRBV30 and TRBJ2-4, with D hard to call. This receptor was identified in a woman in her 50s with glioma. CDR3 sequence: CAWSEGREDIQYF. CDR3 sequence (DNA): TGTGCCTGGAGTGAGGGTCGAGAGGACATTCAGTACTTC.